Described below is a single TCR beta chain sequence and its context. Its specificity is unknown. This entry belongs to a study of chemoradiotherapy in HPV16-positive cancers. Only in-frame clones appear in the TCRdb table, and some are missing; sequencing was by immunoSEQ multiplex PCR. The repertoire consists of around 9,700 clones, with 70% to 85% occurring once and the leading ten covering 36%. The study, taken as a whole, reports: Non-HPV-specific T cells did not expand in tumors during treatment, whereas candidate HPV-specific clones and E7-related motifs did.

The V gene's germline CDR1 is LNHDA and CDR2 SQIVND (reference sequence). The CDR3 sequence is 19 residues long. V was pared by 3 bases and J by 3 bases, with 16 bases of the junction left unmatched. The sequence derives from a human donor with HPV-associated anogenital cancer. This specimen was taken from a patient who underwent chemoradiotherapy. The rearrangement joins TRBV19 to TRBJ1-5, with 8 bases fitting TRBD1. The DNA for the CDR3 is TGTGCCAGTAGTATTACCCATTACCGCAGGGACAGGCCCAATCAGCCCCAGCATTTT. Translation: CASSITHYRRDRPNQPQHF.